These 10 T cell receptor beta chains came from one sample sequenced in a study of blood T cell repertoires in COVID-19. Assay: immunoSEQ multiplex PCR; the TCRdb copy retains only in-frame clones and omits some. Of under 350,000 clones listed, about nine tenths were seen once; the top ten hold around 2.5%. The material sequenced was PBMCs or T cells enriched from blood (not recorded which). The receptors here all came from a man in his sixties who had recovered from COVID-19.

This clone was observed a handful of times. This chain connects TRBV5-4 to TRBJ2-7; D perhaps matches TRBD1 (6 bases). Germline V gene data show CDR1 as SGHNT and CDR2 as YYREEE (reference sequence). Trimming pared 4 bases from V and 3 bases from J, leaving 11 bases between. The CDR3 runs to 13 residues. For the CDR3, the DNA is TGTGCCAGCAGCCCGGACAGATACTACGAGCAGTACTTC. It translates to CASSPDRYYEQYF.

This clone was recorded a few times. The V gene is TRBV19, the J gene TRBJ1-2; D unclear. The CDR3 is 16 amino acids. Trimming left V 4 bases short and J 0 bases short, with 15 bases between. Germline V gene sequence: CDR1 LNHDA, CDR2 SQIVND (reference sequence). The CDR3 DNA reads TGTGCCAGTAGTAACGGAAGACGCGGGACTAACTATGGCTACACCTTC. It encodes CASSNGRRGTNYGYTF.

The count of this clone is one. This chain joins TRBV14 and TRBJ2-7; 12 bases fit TRBD2. Germline lookup yields CDR1 SGHDN and CDR2 FVKESK. CDR3 size: 14 residues. Germline trimming cut 8 bases from V and 4 bases from J; bases unmatched to any gene: 6. DNA of the CDR3: TGTGCCAGCCGACGACTAGCGGGAGATTACGAGCAGTACTTC. Translating it yields CASRRLAGDYEQYF.

The rearrangement links TRBV19 to TRBJ2-2; D remains unclear. This CDR3 region has 14 residues. Germline V CDR1 and CDR2: LNHDA, SQIVND (reference sequence). The V gene lost 6 bases and the J gene lost 0 bases, with 8 bases spanning the gap. The CDR3 nucleotides read TGTGCCAGTAGAAAAAGCACGAACACCGGGGAGCTGTTTTTT. Amino acids: CASRKSTNTGELFF.

The chain uses TRBV9 and TRBJ2-7, with D hard to call. Trimming removed 0 bases from V and 1 base from J, with 8 bases in between. CDR3 length: 14 amino acids. Germline CDR1 and CDR2: SGDLS and YYNGEE. The CDR3 DNA follows: TGTGCCAGCAGCGTAGAGGCGGATTCCTACGAGCAGTACTTC. It is translated as CASSVEADSYEQYF.

The chain couples TRBV3-1 (or the pseudogene TRBV3-2) to TRBJ2-5, with 9 bases matching TRBD2. The CDR3 runs to 15 residues. From germline, CDR1 is LGHDT and CDR2 YNNKEL (reference sequence). J was trimmed by 5 bases and V by 1 base; bases with no gene match: 5. CDR3: CASSQGLAGRETQYF. In nucleotides, the CDR3 is TGTGCCAGCAGCCAAGGTCTAGCGGGACGGGAGACCCAGTACTTC.

The chain recombines TRBV11-3 with TRBJ2-7; D might be TRBD1 (6 bases). Trimming cost V 3 bases and J 1 base, with 13 bases left between them. This CDR3 is built from 15 residues. Per germline, CDR1 SGHNT and CDR2 YENEEA. The CDR3 spells CASSFSGAGSYEQYF. For the CDR3, the DNA is TGTGCCAGCAGCTTTTCAGGGGCCGGTTCCTACGAGCAGTACTTC. Looking up the rest from reference TRBV11-3 and TRBJ2-7 gives the full variable domain: EAGVVQSPRYKIIEKKQPVAFWCNPISGHNTLYWYLQNLGQGPELLIRYENEEAVDDSQLPKDRFSAERLKGVDSTLKIQPAELGDSAVYLCASSFSGAGSYEQYFGPGTRLTVT.

The gene calls are TRBV27 and TRBJ2-7; D may be TRBD1 (6 bases). There are 14 residues in the CDR3. V was clipped by 0 bases and J by 5 bases, with 11 bases between them. CDR1 is MNHEY and CDR2 is SMNVEV in the germline V gene (reference sequence). DNA of the CDR3: TGTGCCAGCAGTTTATCAGTCAGGGGCAACGAGCAGTACTTC. This sequence encodes CASSLSVRGNEQYF.

Worth noting for this clone: A much larger clone lies one base from this, so it may be a read error. At the DNA level, this CDR3 is encoded by other sequences in the same sample as well. The chain recombines TRBV5-1 with TRBJ2-7; D may be TRBD1 (5 bases). The germline V gene encodes CDR1 SGHRS and CDR2 YFSETQ. This CDR3 is 13 amino acids long. V was shortened by 4 bases and J by 0 bases, with 8 bases between the two germline ends. The CDR3 loop reads CASSPGNSYEQYF. In DNA form, the CDR3 reads TGCGCCAGCAGCCCAGGGAACTCCTACGAGCAGTACTTC.

V gene TRBV18 combines with J gene TRBJ2-5; D is unresolved. The CDR3 is 13 residues long. Deletions cut 2 bases from V and 5 bases from J, with 9 bases between. CDR1 and CDR2 (germline): KGHSH, LQKENI. CDR3: CASSPVGRETQYF. The CDR3 coding sequence is TGTGCCAGCTCACCAGTGGGCAGGGAGACCCAGTACTTC.